The sample holds many counts of the clone carrying this T cell receptor (beta chain). Time point meaning: newly diagnosed GD, antithyroid drugs for less than 3 months. After RNA was extracted from PBMCs, the TCR library was made from it. Arm-PCR with iRepertoire HTBI primers amplified the CDR3 regions for these TCR beta libraries. TCRdb recomputed calls from the multiplex PCR reads with MiXCR, one row per CDR3 protein. The sample lists roughly 500,000 distinct CDR3 sequences; roughly 14% were seen once. This CDR3 has 15 residues. Trimming shortened V by 2 bases and J by 2 bases, and 11 bases separated the two germline ends. CDR1 and CDR2 (germline): MNHEY, SVGEGT. This entry is derived from a study of regulatory T cells in long-lasting Graves disease. This sample was also put to use in a study of T cells in Graves' hyperthyroidism and ophthalmopathy. As that report states: Thyroid ultrasound, orbital computed tomography, clinical symptoms, and serum thyroxine and TRAb underpinned diagnoses.

This sequence originates from a man aged 25-45 years with Graves disease. The sequences come from peripheral blood mononuclear cells (PBMCs), collected at new diagnosis, from a patient treated with antithyroid drugs. The chain employs TRBV6-2 or TRBV6-3 and TRBJ2-3; TRBD2 might be the D (6 bases). DNA of the CDR3: TGTGCCAGCAGTTACGGTCTAGCGAACACAGATACGCAGTATTTT. This sequence encodes CASSYGLANTDTQYF.